The clone carrying this TCR beta chain was observed once. The antigen is not known. This record comes from a study of blood T cells in healthy people across ages. Study observations and caveats: Age advanced and TCR beta diversity per million T cells fell, roughly linearly.

The use of a sample-barcoded 5' primer and a J-beta primer mix characterized a second PCR of roughly 6 to 11 cycles. Each cDNA molecule received a tag from a template-switch adaptor that had 12 random nucleotides. MiXCR, applied by TCRdb to the 5' RACE reads, yields one record per CDR3 protein. In the table there are about 1.8 million distinct CDR3 sequences, roughly 52% of which are singletons. The sample was blood. This receptor was identified in a woman aged 40 to 49 in good health.

The CDR3 DNA sequence: TGTGCCAGCAGCCAAATTAACAGCCAAGAGACCCAGTACTTC. Encoded protein: CASSQINSQETQYF. The rearrangement links TRBV3-1 to TRBJ2-5, with no clear D. V lost 2 bases and J 1 base, leaving 8 bases between the germline ends. The CDR3 length is 14 residues. CDR1 and CDR2 from the germline V gene are LGHDT and YNNKEL (reference sequence).